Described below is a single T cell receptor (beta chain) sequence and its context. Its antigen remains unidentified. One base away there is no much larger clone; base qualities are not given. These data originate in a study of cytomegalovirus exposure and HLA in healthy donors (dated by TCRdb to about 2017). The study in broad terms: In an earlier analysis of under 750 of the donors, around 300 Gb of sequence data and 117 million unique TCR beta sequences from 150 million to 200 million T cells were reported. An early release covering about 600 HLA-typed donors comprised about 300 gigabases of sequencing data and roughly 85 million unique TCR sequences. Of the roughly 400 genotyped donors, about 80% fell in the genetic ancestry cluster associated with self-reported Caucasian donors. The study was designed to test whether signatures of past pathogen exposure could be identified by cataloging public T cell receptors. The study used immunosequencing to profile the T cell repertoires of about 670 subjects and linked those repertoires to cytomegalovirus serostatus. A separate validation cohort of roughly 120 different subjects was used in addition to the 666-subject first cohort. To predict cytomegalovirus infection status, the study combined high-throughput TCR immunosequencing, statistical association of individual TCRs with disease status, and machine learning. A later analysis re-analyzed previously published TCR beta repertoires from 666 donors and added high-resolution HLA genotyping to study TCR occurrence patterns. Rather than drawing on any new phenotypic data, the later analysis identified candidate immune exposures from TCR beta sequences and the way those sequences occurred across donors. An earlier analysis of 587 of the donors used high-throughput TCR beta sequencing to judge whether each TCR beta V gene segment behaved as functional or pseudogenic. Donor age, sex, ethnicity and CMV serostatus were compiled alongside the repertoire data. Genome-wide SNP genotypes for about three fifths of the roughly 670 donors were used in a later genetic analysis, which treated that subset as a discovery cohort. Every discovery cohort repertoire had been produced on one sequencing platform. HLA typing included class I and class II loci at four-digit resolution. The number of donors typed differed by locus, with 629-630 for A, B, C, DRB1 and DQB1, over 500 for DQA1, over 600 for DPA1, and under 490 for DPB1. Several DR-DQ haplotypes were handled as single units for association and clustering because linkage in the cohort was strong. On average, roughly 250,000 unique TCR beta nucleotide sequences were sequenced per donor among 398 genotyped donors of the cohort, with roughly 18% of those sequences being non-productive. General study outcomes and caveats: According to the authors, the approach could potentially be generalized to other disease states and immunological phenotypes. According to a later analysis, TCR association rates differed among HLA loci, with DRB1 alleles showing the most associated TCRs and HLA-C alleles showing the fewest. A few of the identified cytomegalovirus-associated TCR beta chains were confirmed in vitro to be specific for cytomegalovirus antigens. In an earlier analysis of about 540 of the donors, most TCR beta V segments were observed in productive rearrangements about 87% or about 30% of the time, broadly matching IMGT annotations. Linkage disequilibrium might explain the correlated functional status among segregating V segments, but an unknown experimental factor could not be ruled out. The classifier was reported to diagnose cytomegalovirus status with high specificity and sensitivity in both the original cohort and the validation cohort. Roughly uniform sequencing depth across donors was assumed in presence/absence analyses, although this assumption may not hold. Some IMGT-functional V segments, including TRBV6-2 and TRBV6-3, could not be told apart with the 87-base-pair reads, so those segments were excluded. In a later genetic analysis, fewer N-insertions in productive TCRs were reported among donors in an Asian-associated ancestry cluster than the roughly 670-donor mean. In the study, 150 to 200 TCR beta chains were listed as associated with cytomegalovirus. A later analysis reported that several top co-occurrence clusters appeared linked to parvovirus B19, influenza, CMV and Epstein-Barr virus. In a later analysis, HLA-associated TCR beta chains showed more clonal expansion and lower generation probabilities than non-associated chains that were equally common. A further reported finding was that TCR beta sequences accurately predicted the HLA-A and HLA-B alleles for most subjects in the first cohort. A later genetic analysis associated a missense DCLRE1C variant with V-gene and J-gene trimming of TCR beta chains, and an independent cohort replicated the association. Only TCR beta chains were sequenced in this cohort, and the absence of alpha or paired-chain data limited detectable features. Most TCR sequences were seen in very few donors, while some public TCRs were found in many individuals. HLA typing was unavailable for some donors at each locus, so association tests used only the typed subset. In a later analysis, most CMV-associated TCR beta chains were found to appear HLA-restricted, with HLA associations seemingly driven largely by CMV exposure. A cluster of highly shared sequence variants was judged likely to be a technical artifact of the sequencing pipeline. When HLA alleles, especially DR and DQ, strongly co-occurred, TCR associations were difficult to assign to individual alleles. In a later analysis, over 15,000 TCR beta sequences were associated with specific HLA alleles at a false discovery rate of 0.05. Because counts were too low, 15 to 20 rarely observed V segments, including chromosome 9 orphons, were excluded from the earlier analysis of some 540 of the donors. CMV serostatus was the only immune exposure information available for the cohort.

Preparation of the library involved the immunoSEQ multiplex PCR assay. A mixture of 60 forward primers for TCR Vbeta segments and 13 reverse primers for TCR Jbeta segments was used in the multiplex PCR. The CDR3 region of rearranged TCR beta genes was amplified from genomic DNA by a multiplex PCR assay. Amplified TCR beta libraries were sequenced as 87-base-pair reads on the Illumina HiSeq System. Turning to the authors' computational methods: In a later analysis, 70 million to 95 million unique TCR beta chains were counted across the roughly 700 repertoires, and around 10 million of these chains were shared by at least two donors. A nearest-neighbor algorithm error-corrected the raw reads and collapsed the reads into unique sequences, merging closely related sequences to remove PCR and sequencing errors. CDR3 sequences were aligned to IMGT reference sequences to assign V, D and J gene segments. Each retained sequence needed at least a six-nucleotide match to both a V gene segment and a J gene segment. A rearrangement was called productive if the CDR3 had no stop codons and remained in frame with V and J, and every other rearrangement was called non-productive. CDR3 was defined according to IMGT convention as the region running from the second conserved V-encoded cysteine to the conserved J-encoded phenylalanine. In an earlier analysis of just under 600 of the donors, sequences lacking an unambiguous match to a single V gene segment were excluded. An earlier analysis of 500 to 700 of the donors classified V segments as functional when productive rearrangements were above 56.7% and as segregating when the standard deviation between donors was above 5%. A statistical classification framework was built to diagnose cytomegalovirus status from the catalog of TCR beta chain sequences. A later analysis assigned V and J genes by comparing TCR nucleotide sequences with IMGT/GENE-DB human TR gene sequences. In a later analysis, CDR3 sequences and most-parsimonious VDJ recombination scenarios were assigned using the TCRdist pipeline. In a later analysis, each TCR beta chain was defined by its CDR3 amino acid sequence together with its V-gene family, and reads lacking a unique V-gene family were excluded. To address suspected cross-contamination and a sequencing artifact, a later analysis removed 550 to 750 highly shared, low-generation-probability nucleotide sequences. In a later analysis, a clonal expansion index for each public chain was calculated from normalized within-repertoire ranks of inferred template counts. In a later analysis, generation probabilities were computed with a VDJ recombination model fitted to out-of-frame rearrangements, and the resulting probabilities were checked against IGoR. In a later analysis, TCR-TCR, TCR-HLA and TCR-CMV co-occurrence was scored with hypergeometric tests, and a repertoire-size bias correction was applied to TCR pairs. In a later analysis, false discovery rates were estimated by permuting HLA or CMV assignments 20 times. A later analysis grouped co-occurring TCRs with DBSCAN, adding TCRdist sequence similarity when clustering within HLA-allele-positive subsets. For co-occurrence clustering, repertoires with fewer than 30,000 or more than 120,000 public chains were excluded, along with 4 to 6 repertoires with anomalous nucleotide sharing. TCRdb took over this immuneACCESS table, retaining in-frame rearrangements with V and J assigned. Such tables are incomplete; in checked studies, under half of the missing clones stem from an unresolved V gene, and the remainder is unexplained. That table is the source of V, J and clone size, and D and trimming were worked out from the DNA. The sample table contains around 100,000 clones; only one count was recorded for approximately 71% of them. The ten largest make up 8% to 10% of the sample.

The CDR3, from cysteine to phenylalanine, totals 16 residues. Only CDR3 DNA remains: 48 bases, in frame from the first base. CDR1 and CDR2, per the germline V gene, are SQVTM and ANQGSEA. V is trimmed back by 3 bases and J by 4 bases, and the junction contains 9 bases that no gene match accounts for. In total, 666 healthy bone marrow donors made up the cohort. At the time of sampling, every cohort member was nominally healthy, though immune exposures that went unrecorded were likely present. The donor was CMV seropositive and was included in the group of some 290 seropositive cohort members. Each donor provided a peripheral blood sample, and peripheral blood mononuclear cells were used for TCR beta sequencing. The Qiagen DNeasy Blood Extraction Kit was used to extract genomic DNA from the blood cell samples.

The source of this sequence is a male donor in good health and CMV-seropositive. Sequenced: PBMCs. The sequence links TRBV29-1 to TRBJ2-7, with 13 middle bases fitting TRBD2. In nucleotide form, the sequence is TGCAGCGTTGAGATCCCGGGACTAGCGGGAATTTACGAGCAGTACTTC. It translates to CSVEIPGLAGIYEQYF.